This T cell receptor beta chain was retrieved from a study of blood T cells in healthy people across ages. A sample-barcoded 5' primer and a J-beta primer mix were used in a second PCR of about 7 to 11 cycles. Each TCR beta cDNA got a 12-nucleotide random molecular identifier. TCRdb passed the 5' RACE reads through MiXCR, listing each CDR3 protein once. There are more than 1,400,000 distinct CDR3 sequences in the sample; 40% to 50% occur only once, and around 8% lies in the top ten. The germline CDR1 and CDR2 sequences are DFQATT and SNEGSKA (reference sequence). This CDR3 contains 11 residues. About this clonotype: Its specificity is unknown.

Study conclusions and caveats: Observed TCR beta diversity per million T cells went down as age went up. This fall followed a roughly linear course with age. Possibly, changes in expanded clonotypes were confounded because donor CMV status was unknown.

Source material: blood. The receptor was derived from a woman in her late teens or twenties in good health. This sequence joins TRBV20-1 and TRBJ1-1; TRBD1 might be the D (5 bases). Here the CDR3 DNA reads TGCAGGCCGGACACGAACACTGAAGCTTTCTTT. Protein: CRPDTNTEAFF.